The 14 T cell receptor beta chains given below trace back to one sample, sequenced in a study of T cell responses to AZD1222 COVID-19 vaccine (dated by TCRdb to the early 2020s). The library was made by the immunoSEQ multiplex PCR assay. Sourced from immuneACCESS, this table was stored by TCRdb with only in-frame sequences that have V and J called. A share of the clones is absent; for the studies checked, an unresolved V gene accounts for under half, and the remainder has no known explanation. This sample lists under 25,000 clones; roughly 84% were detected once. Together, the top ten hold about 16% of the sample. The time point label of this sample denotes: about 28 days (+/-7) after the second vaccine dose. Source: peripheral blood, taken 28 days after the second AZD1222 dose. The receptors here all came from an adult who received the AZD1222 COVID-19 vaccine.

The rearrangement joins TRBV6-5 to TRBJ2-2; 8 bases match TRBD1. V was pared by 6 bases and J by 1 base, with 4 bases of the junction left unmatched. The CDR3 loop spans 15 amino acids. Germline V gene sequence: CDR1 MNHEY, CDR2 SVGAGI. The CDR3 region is CASRGQGLNTGELFF. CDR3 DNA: TGTGCCAGCAGAGGACAGGGATTGAACACCGGGGAGCTGTTTTTT.

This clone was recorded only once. CDR3 in amino acids: CASSGGPVTNYGYTF. The CDR3 nucleotides are TGTGCCAGCAGTGGGGGTCCAGTCACTAACTATGGCTACACCTTC. This rearrangement joins TRBV2 to TRBJ1-2; no reliable D call. Per germline, CDR1 SNHLY and CDR2 FYNNEI. V lost 4 bases and J lost 0, with 12 bases in between. The CDR3 extends over 15 amino acids.

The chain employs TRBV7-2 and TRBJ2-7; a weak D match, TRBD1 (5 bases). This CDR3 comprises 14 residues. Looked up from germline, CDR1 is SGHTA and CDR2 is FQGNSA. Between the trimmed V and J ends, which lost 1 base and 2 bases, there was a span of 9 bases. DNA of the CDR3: TGTGCCAGCAGCTTAGTGACAGTAGCCTACGAGCAGTACTTC. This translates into CASSLVTVAYEQYF.

Here the CDR3 DNA reads TGTGCCAGCAGCTTAGCCGGGACTAGCGCCTACGAGCAGTACTTC. Its protein product is CASSLAGTSAYEQYF. V is TRBV7-9 and J is TRBJ2-7; 10 bases match TRBD2. V dropped 0 bases and J dropped 2; count of bases not matched to a gene: 1. CDR1 is SEHNR and CDR2 is FQNEAQ in the germline V gene (reference sequence). This CDR3 comprises 15 residues.

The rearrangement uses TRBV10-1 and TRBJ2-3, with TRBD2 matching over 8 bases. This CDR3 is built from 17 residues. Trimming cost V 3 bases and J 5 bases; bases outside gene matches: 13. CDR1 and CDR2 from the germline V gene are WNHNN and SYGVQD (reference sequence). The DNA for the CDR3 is TGCGCCAGCAGTGATCGGGCGGGAGGCTGGGGGCAAGATACGCAGTATTTT. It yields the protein CASSDRAGGWGQDTQYF.

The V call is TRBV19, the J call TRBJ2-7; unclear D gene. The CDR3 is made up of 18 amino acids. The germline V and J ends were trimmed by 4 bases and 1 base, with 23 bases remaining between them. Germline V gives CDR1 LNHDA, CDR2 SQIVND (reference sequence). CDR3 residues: CASSKVGNSAGISYEQYF. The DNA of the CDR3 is TGTGCCAGTAGTAAAGTTGGCAATTCGGCCGGAATATCCTACGAGCAGTACTTC.

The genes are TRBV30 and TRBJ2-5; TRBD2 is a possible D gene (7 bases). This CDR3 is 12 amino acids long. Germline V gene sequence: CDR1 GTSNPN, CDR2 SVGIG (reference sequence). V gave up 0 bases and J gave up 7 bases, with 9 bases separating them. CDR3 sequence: CAWSVRGATQYF. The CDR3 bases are TGTGCCTGGAGTGTCCGGGGGGCGACCCAGTACTTC.

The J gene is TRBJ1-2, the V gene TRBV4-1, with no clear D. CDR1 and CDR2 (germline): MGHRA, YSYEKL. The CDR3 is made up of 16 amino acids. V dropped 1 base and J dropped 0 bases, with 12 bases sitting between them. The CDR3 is CASSQGAGNPNYGYTF. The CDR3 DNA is TGCGCCAGCAGCCAAGGGGCCGGTAACCCTAACTATGGCTACACCTTC.

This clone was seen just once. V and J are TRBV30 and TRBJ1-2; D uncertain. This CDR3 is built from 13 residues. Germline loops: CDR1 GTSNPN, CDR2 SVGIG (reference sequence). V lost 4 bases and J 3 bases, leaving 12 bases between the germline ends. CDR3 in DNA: TGTGCCTGGACCCTGGACGGACACTATGGCTACACCTTC. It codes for CAWTLDGHYGYTF.

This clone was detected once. The CDR3, as DNA: TGTGCCAGCTCACCTGGGACTAGCGGGAGCGTCGAGCAGTACTTC. Translating it yields CASSPGTSGSVEQYF. The J gene is TRBJ2-7, the V gene TRBV18; 14 positions match TRBD2. The trim removed 3 bases at V and 6 bases at J, leaving 4 bases unmatched. This CDR3 is built from 15 residues. The germline V gene encodes CDR1 KGHSH and CDR2 LQKENI.

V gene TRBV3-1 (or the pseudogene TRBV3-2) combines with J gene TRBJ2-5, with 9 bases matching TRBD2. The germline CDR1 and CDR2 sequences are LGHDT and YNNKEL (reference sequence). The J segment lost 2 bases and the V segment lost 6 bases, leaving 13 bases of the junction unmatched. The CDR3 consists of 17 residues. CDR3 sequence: CASSLERASGGQETQYF. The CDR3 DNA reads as TGTGCCAGCAGTCTCGAAAGAGCAAGCGGGGGGCAAGAGACCCAGTACTTC.

The CDR3 sequence: CASSFLTGLNTEAFF. In DNA form, the CDR3 reads TGTGCCAGCAGCTTCTTGACAGGCCTAAACACTGAAGCTTTCTTT. The chain carries TRBV9 and TRBJ1-1, with D possibly TRBD1 on 6 matching bases. This CDR3 has 15 amino acids. Germline-derived CDR1 and CDR2 are SGDLS and YYNGEE. Deletions cut 4 bases from V and 2 bases from J, with 15 bases between.

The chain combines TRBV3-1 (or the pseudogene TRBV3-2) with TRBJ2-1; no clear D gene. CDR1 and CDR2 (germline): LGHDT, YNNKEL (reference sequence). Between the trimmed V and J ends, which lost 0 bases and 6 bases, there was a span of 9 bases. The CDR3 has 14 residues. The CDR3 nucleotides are TGTGCCAGCAGCCAAGATCAGCTAGTCAATGAGCAGTTCTTC. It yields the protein CASSQDQLVNEQFF.

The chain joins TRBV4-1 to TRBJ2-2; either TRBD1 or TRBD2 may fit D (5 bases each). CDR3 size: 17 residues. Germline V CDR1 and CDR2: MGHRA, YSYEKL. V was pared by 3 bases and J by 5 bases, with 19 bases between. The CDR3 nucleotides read TGCGCCAGCAGCCATGCCGGGATGGGGCGGCGAACCGGGGAGCTGTTTTTT. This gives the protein CASSHAGMGRRTGELFF.